Shown below are 3 T cell receptor beta chains from a single sample sequenced in a study of Graves' ophthalmopathy and Graves' hyperthyroidism. The authors amplified TCR beta CDR3 regions, and they did so from RNA transcripts for repertoire sequencing. The first round was an RT-PCR with HTBI primers, and the second round was a multiplex PCR. TCRdb independently ran MiXCR on the multiplex PCR reads; one entry per CDR3 protein. The data show roughly 50,000 distinct CDR3 sequences, around 50% seen once. The sequencing sample was made of peripheral blood. These receptors were obtained from an adult man with Graves' ophthalmopathy.

The chain combines TRBV5-1 with TRBJ1-2; D unclear. Trimming stripped 8 bases from V and 1 base from J, with 12 bases between. CDR1 and CDR2 (germline): SGHRS, YFSETQ. The CDR3 contains 13 residues. CDR3 sequence (DNA): TGCGCCAGTCAGGCGGGAGATAACTATGGCTACACCTTC. Translated, it gives CASQAGDNYGYTF.

This clonotype was seen only a few times. The rearrangement joins TRBV20-1 to TRBJ1-5, with 7 bases identical to TRBD1. The CDR3 is made up of 15 amino acids. CDR1 is DFQATT and CDR2 is SNEGSKA in the germline V gene (reference sequence). V shed 0 bases and J 1 base; nucleotides not matched to a gene: 3. CDR3 protein: CSARDPGGSNQPQHF. The CDR3 region has the DNA TGCAGTGCTAGAGATCCAGGGGGAAGCAATCAGCCCCAGCATTTT.

This clonotype appeared many times. This rearrangement joins TRBV20-1 to TRBJ2-5, with 11 nucleotides matching TRBD2. The junction had 9 bases not matched to a gene; V was cut back by 6 bases and J by 3 bases. Germline values: CDR1 DFQATT, CDR2 SNEGSKA (reference sequence). The CDR3 loop spans 15 amino acids. The chain's CDR3 is CSAPNAGLAEETQYF. The CDR3, as DNA: TGCAGTGCCCCAAATGCGGGACTAGCGGAAGAGACCCAGTACTTC.